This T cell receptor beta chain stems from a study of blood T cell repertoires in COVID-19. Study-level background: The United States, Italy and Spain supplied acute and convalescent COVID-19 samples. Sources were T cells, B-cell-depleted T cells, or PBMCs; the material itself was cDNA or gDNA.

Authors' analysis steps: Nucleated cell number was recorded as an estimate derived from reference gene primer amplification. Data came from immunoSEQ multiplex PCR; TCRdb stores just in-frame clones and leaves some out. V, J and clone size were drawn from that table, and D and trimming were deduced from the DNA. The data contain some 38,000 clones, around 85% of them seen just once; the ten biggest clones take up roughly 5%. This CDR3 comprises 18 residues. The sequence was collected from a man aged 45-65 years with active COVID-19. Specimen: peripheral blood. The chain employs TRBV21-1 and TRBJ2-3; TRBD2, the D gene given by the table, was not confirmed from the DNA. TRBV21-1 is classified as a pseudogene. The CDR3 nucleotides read TGTGCCAGCAGCAAAGAAAAGCACTTAGCGACTAGCACAGATACGCAGTATTTT. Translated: CASSKEKHLATSTDTQYF.